Given below is one TCR beta chain in context. The germline gene is not matched at one end of the junction; a read error may be the cause. PCR involved 60 Vbeta and 13 Jbeta primers. Profiling relied on immunoSEQ multiplex PCR, and the TCRdb table lists in-frame clones only, not all of them. Of about 140,000 clones listed, around 10% were seen once; the top ten hold about 2%. This sample is part of a study of cytomegalovirus exposure and HLA in healthy donors. Sequencing input: PBMCs. This TCR derives from a male donor in good health and CMV-seronegative.

This CDR3 reads CARSFDRRYGYTF. The CDR3 DNA reads TGCGCCAGAAGCTTCGACAGGAGGTATGGCTACACCTTC. The chain joins TRBV5-1 to TRBJ1-2, with D perhaps TRBD1 (6 bases). The germline V gene encodes CDR1 SGHRS and CDR2 YFSETQ. The CDR3 is 13 amino acids.